The T cell receptor (beta chain) under discussion was sequenced for a study of CD8 T cells in Susac syndrome (dated by TCRdb to 2018 to 2020). Notes on the research overall: Repertoire sequencing was used to test whether CD8+ T cell activation and differentiation in Susac syndrome was antigen driven. Beyond this particular receptor, the publication reports: The number of individuals in the TCR sequencing and HLA analysis was recognized as being relatively small.

This clonotype was seen once. Which antigen it targets is not known. No much larger clone exists at a distance of one base, and base qualities are not known. Just one read gives weak support. CDR1 and CDR2 were assigned from the germline V gene as MDHEN and SYDVKM. The CDR3 goes from the cysteine to the phenylalanine over 12 residues. The retained sequence is limited to the CDR3, 36 bases, with the frame set at the first base. The trim is 5 bases for V and 1 base for J, with a gap of 4 bases between the germline ends. RNA was extracted using the RNeasy kit, and about 0.45 to 1 ug of the RNA was reverse transcribed with random hexamers. The immunoSEQ multiplex PCR assay, covering 54 Vbeta and 13 Jbeta segments, was used to amplify TCR beta CDR3 regions. To correct PCR amplification bias, a synthetic template baseline was used for both primer optimization and computational correction. Concerning the study's data processing: Reads were assigned to V, D and J genes according to IMGT and analyzed in immunoSEQ Analyzer, with only productive sequences retained. To calculate clonality, Shannon entropy was normalized by log2 of the number of productive unique sequences and then subtracted from one. For each patient and control, public and private clones were evaluated within the 100 most prevalent clones. A clone was defined as Susac-specific if it was absent from the healthy and MS cohorts, from roughly 980 published viral clones and from other ImmuneACCESS disease sequences. TCRdb handled the public reads itself, with Q25 trimming in fastp and clone calling in MiXCR, and kept productive beta chains. Each record represents a unique CDR3 protein, reported with the most common genes and DNA among its rows. TCRdb's processing, not the study's, gives the V and J calls here. This sample gives some 110,000 distinct CDR3 sequences in total; more than 85% of them show up just once. Just under 0.095% of the sample goes to the ten largest clones.

Peripheral blood CD8+ and CD4+ T cells from healthy donors, Susac syndrome patients and multiple sclerosis patients were profiled using high-throughput TCR beta sequencing. Multiple sclerosis controls were treatment-naive patients with stable or active relapsing-remitting disease fulfilling revised McDonald criteria. Bulk CD8+ and CD4+ T cells were purified by magnetic negative isolation, while CD8+ TEMRA cells were enriched using FACS. Blood was collected in EDTA tubes and processed within 24 hours, with PBMCs isolated through density gradient centrifugation. PBMCs intended for TCR sequencing were cryopreserved in liquid nitrogen and thawed later in a water bath at 37 degrees C. The sorted or isolated CD4+, CD8+ and CD8+ TEMRA cells had a purity of 90% or higher.

The sequenced sample consisted of CD4+ T cells from PBMCs. This sequence was found in a human donor with multiple sclerosis. The chain was built from TRBV28 and TRBJ2-3, with the D gene uncertain. The CDR3 corresponds to CASSGGTDTQYF. The DNA sequence is TGTGCCAGCAGTGGAGGCACAGATACGCAGTATTTT.